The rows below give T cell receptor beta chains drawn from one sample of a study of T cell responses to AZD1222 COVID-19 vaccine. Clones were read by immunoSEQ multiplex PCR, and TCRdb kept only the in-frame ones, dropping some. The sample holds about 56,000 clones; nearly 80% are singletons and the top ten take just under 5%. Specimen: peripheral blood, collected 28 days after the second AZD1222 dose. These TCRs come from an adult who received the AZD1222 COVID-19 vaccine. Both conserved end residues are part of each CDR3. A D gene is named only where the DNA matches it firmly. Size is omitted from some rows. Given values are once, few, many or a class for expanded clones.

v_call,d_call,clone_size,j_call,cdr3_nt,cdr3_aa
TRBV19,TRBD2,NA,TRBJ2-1,TGTGCCAGTAGTATACCCAGCGGGAGTGGGTCCTACAATGAGCAGTTCTTC,CASSIPSGSGSYNEQFF
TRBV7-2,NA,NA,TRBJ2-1,TGTGCCAGCAGCTTAGCGGACACCCTTAGGGTCTTC,CASSLADTLRVF
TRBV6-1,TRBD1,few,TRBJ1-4,TGTGCCAGCAGTGAAATCCGGCCAGGGGGGGGTGAAAAACTGTTTTTT,CASSEIRPGGGEKLFF
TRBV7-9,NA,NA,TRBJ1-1,TGTGCCAGCAGCTTGGGGATGGGAGGGAACACTGAAGCTTTCTTT,CASSLGMGGNTEAFF
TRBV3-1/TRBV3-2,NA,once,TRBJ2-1,TGTGCCAGCAGCCTTTGGTCGAGCTCCTACAATGAGCAGTTCTTC,CASSLWSSSYNEQFF
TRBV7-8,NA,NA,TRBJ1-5,TGTGCCAGCAGCTTACAGCAGGGTAGCAATCAGCCCCAGCATTTT,CASSLQQGSNQPQHF
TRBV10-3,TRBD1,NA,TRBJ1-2,TGTGCCAACTCCCGGGACAGGGAATCCTATGGCTACACCTTC,CANSRDRESYGYTF
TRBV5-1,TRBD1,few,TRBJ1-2,TGCGCCAGCAGGTCAGACAGGGAACTTTTAAACTATGGCTACACCTTC,CASRSDRELLNYGYTF
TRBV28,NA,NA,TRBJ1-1,TGTGCCAGCAGTTTAGGAGGAGGGGGCACTGAAGCTTTCTTT,CASSLGGGGTEAFF
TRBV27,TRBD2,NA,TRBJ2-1,TGTGCCAGCAGACGGACTAGCGGGAGGGATGAGCAGTTCTTC,CASRRTSGRDEQFF
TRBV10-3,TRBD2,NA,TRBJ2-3,TGTGCCATCACTAATAGCGGGGGTAGCACAGATACGCAGTATTTT,CAITNSGGSTDTQYF
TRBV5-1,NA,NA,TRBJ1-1,TGCGCCAGCAGCTTCGGCAGGCCATTGAACACTGAAGCTTTCTTT,CASSFGRPLNTEAFF
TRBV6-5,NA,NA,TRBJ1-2,TGTGCCAGCAGCCGGGCGTTCAGGGAATCTGGCTACACCTTC,CASSRAFRESGYTF
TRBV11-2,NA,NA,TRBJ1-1,TGTGCCAGCAGCTTAGGGCAGGGGAGTACTGAAGCTTTCTTT,CASSLGQGSTEAFF
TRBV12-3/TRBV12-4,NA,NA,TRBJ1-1,TGTGCCAGCAGAGAACAGGAGGACACTGAAGCTTTCTTT,CASREQEDTEAFF
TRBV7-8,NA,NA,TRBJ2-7,TGTGCCAGCAGCATTACTAGTTCTGTCTACGAGCAGTACTTC,CASSITSSVYEQYF
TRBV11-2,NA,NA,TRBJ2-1,TGTGCCAGCACCCAGTACGCGATCTCCTACAATGAGCAGTTCTTC,CASTQYAISYNEQFF
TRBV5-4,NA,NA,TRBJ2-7,TGTGCCAGCAGCTTAAATGCCGAGCAGTACTTC,CASSLNAEQYF
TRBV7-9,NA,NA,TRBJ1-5,TGTGCCAGCAGCCAAACAGGGAATCAGCCCCAGCATTTT,CASSQTGNQPQHF
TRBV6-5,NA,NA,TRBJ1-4,TGTGCCAGCAGTCGAAGGGAGTTTAATGAAAAACTGTTTTTT,CASSRREFNEKLFF
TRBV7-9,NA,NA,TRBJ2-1,TGTGCCAGCAGCCGACCCCCCGGTGAGCAGTTCTTC,CASSRPPGEQFF
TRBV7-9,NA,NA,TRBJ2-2,TGTGCCAGCAGCTTTTTAAGCGGGGAGCTGTTTTTT,CASSFLSGELFF